What follows are 17 T cell receptor beta chains derived from one specimen sequenced in a study of blood T cell repertoires in COVID-19. Assay used: immunoSEQ multiplex PCR; TCRdb lists only in-frame clones, some missing. The sample gives about 84,000 clones, around three quarters of which show up once; less than 7.5% is in the top ten. The sequenced sample consisted of peripheral blood. Every receptor here comes from a man between 45 and 60 years old with active or convalescent COVID-19.

Written as DNA, the CDR3 is TGCGCCAGCAGGTTCAACTCGGAGGATACGCAGTATTTT. As protein: CASRFNSEDTQYF. The J gene is TRBJ2-3, the V gene TRBV4-1, with unresolved D. The CDR3 has 13 residues. Germline CDR1 and CDR2: MGHRA and YSYEKL. V lost 6 bases and J 6 bases, leaving 13 bases between the germline ends.

For the CDR3, the DNA is TGTGCCAGTGCCGGGCCGGGGGGCTTCGAGACCCAGTACTTC. It translates to CASAGPGGFETQYF. The V and J genes are TRBV7-2 and TRBJ2-5, with D possibly being TRBD2 (7 bases). Germline V gene sequence: CDR1 SGHTA, CDR2 FQGNSA. This CDR3 comprises 14 residues. V was clipped by 9 bases and J by 5 bases, with 19 bases between them.

V is TRBV14 and J is TRBJ1-2; a possible D gene is TRBD1 (5 bases). V lost 4 bases, J lost 3 bases, and 9 bases lay in between. The CDR3 spans 13 residues. The germline V gene has CDR1 SGHDN and CDR2 FVKESK. For the CDR3, the DNA is TGTGCCAGCAGCCCGGGGGAGGACTATGGCTACACCTTC. Protein sequence: CASSPGEDYGYTF.

This clone came up a few times. V gene TRBV27 combines with J gene TRBJ1-2; D is unclear. Germline V gene lookup returns CDR1 MNHEY and CDR2 SMNVEV (reference sequence). The CDR3 runs 17 residues. The ends were cut back, 5 bases at V and 1 base at J, with 20 bases in the middle. The CDR3: CASSEEVTQWFNYGYTF. CDR3 DNA: TGTGCCAGCAGTGAGGAAGTCACCCAATGGTTTAACTATGGCTACACCTTC.

The chain links TRBV7-8 to TRBJ2-7; possibly TRBD2 for D (6 bases). V dropped 0 bases and J dropped 7 bases, with 16 bases sitting between them. Germline V gives CDR1 SGHVS, CDR2 FQNEAQ. The CDR3 spans 15 residues. This chain's CDR3 is CASSLAGSGGSEQYF. The DNA for the CDR3 is TGTGCCAGCAGCTTAGCGGGGAGTGGGGGGAGTGAGCAGTACTTC.

The chain recombines TRBV4-1 with TRBJ2-7, with a possible D match to TRBD2 (5 bases). The V gene's germline CDR1 is MGHRA and CDR2 YSYEKL. Trimming removed 0 bases from V and 4 bases from J, with 13 bases in between. This CDR3 is 15 amino acids long. For the CDR3, the DNA is TGCGCCAGCAGCCAAGAGGTAGGGAGTCGGTACGAGCAGTACTTC. Its translation is CASSQEVGSRYEQYF.

V usage is TRBV24-1 and J usage is TRBJ1-2; no reliable D call. The germline gives CDR1 KGHDR, CDR2 SFDVKD. Trimming stripped 3 bases from V and 0 bases from J, with 7 bases between. The CDR3 extends over 14 amino acids. The CDR3 DNA is TGTGCCACCAGTGATCCGGGAGCTAACTATGGCTACACCTTC. Its protein product is CATSDPGANYGYTF.

This clone occurred a few times. The V call is TRBV2, the J call TRBJ1-6; TRBD1 might be the D (5 bases). This CDR3 region has 15 residues. Germline lookup yields CDR1 SNHLY and CDR2 FYNNEI. V was clipped by 4 bases and J by 5 bases, with 12 bases between them. CDR3 DNA: TGTGCCAGCAGTGCATGGACACAGGATAATTCACCCCTCCACTTT. Translated: CASSAWTQDNSPLHF.

The V and J genes are TRBV5-1 and TRBJ1-2; TRBD1 aligns across 10 bases. In germline, CDR1 is SGHRS, CDR2 YFSETQ. CDR3 length equals 14 residues. V was pared by 2 bases and J by 6 bases, with 4 bases of the junction left unmatched. CDR3 DNA: TGCGCCAGCAGCTTTGGGACAGGGGTCAATGGCTACACCTTC. As protein: CASSFGTGVNGYTF. Complete variable domain (other parts from reference TRBV5-1 and TRBJ1-2): KAGVTQTPRYLIKTRGQQVTLSCSPISGHRSVSWYQQTPGQGLQFLFEYFSETQRNKGNFPGRFSGRQFSNSRSEMNVSTLELGDSALYLCASSFGTGVNGYTFGSGTRLTVV.

The V call is TRBV6-5, the J call TRBJ2-7, with TRBD1 identical over 11 bases. Trimming at V came to 4 bases and at J to 9 bases, leaving 5 bases not matched to a gene. The germline gives CDR1 MNHEY, CDR2 SVGAGI. This CDR3 spans 13 amino acids. DNA of the CDR3: TGTGCCAGCAGTTCCGGGACAGGGGGTTTGCAGTACTTC. Its protein product is CASSSGTGGLQYF.

The chain combines TRBV19 with TRBJ1-6; 8 nucleotides agree with TRBD1. CDR1 and CDR2 from the germline V gene are LNHDA and SQIVND (reference sequence). The CDR3 length is 16 residues. Unmatched junction bases numbered 6, after V lost 8 bases and J lost 0 bases. This CDR3 reads CASSDRASSYNSPLHF. CDR3 DNA sequence: TGTGCCAGTTCGGACAGGGCAAGCTCCTATAATTCACCCCTCCACTTT.

The chain has TRBV7-8 and TRBJ1-1; D gene unclear. V was trimmed by 4 bases and J by 5 bases, leaving 20 bases between them. This CDR3 has 16 residues. Germline V gives CDR1 SGHVS, CDR2 FQNEAQ. CDR3 loop: CASSYPYRSVGTEAFF. The CDR3 bases are TGTGCCAGCAGCTACCCTTATCGGAGTGTAGGTACTGAAGCTTTCTTT.

The chain uses TRBV7-8 and TRBJ1-5; D remains unclear. Germline V lookup: CDR1 SGHVS, CDR2 FQNEAQ. V shed 5 bases and J shed 5 bases, with 13 bases lying between them. This CDR3 region has 14 residues. CDR3 DNA: TGTGCCAGCAGCGAAGCTTCGAGGGATCAGCCCCAGCATTTT. Translating it yields CASSEASRDQPQHF.

The rearrangement links TRBV11-2 to TRBJ2-1, with TRBD2 as a possible D gene (7 bases). V lost 6 bases to trimming and J lost 0 bases, with 12 bases between them. Per germline, CDR1 SGHAT and CDR2 FQNNGV. The CDR3 runs 15 residues. The CDR3 spells CASSPGGSSYNEQFF. DNA of the CDR3: TGTGCCAGCAGTCCGGGGGGCAGCTCCTACAATGAGCAGTTCTTC.

J is TRBJ2-5 and V is TRBV5-4; TRBD2 agrees at 7 bases. The CDR3 runs to 13 residues. V lost 4 bases to trimming and J lost 1 base; unmatched junction nucleotides: 1. The germline gives CDR1 SGHNT, CDR2 YYREEE (reference sequence). The CDR3 DNA is TGTGCCAGCAGCGGCGGGGGCCAAGAGACCCAGTACTTC. This translates into CASSGGGQETQYF.

This chain links TRBV19 with TRBJ2-2; 11 bases agree with TRBD1. With V trimmed by 5 bases and J by 4 bases, 6 bases remained unmatched. This CDR3 is built from 16 residues. Germline V gives CDR1 LNHDA, CDR2 SQIVND (reference sequence). DNA for the CDR3: TGTGCCAGTAGTTCGGGACAGGGGGTTTTCACCGGGGAGCTGTTTTTT. Amino acid sequence: CASSSGQGVFTGELFF.

CDR3 sequence (DNA): TGTGCCAGCAGCCCCCCTTCTATGTGGTACACCTTC. Protein sequence: CASSPPSMWYTF. V gene TRBV7-8 combines with J gene TRBJ1-2, with D unclear. CDR1 SGHVS and CDR2 FQNEAQ come from the germline V gene. CDR3 length equals 12 residues. The V end lost 5 bases, the J end lost 11 bases, and 15 bases lay between the germline ends.